This TCR beta chain was sequenced for a study of molecular identifiers for immune sequencing clone quantification. Germline assignment: CDR1 LGHDT and CDR2 YNNKEL (reference sequence). The CDR3 contains 16 residues. J gave up 3 bases and V 4 bases, and 8 bases lay outside the gene matches. Study-wide findings and caveats: Underestimation of highly expanded clone sizes could arise where identical TCR molecules share a barcode. Clonotypes topping 20 RNA copies carried over 99% of effector molecules but under 1% of naive ones.

In its sample, this clonotype was seen a few times. Its antigen is currently unknown. Naive CD8 libraries used about 17,000 to 1,000,000 sorted cells and 10%, 30% or 50% RNA. TCRdb itself ran the PCR reads through MiXCR, one entry per CDR3 protein. The sample has some 580,000 distinct CDR3 sequences; less than 30% are singletons. The sequence was collected from a human donor in good health. Some libraries in this study had Jurkat cell RNA spiked in. V is TRBV3-1 and J is TRBJ1-2, with TRBD1 identical over 10 bases. The sample was naive CD8+ T cells from blood, with Jurkat cell RNA spiked in. Subset in this sample: FACS-sorted CD8+CD4-CCR7+CD45RA+ naive T cells. For the CDR3, the DNA is TGTGCCAGCAGCCCCCAGGGGACAGGGGTCTACTATGGCTACACCTTC. Protein sequence: CASSPQGTGVYYGYTF.